This TCR beta chain is from a study of CD8 T cells in Susac syndrome. General study findings and limits: As acknowledged by the study, its TCR sequencing and HLA analysis included a relatively small number of individuals.

V shed 6 bases and J 4 bases; nucleotides not matched to a gene: 9. Germline loops: CDR1 KGHSH, CDR2 LQKENI. The CDR3 has 15 residues. This clonotype was seen just once. The antigen is undetermined. TCR beta sequencing was performed on blood CD8+ and CD4+ T cells. The multiple sclerosis controls, all treatment-naive patients, had relapsing-remitting disease that was stable or active. TEMRA cells were FACS-enriched and CD8+ and CD4+ T cells negatively isolated. Random hexamers were used to reverse transcribe an amount of roughly 0.45 to 1 ug RNA. From the immunoSEQ multiplex PCR reads, TCRdb called clonotypes with MiXCR, one entry per CDR3 protein. The repertoire has 250,000 to 300,000 distinct CDR3 sequences, around 91% of them found once; the top ten carry 0.18%.

This chain connects TRBV18 to TRBJ2-3, with 8 positions matching TRBD1. Sequencing was performed on CD8+ T cells from PBMCs. This TCR came from a human donor with multiple sclerosis. The CDR3 is CASSFRGRISDTQYF. The CDR3, as DNA: TGTGCCAGCTCGTTCAGGGGGCGCATCTCAGATACGCAGTATTTT.